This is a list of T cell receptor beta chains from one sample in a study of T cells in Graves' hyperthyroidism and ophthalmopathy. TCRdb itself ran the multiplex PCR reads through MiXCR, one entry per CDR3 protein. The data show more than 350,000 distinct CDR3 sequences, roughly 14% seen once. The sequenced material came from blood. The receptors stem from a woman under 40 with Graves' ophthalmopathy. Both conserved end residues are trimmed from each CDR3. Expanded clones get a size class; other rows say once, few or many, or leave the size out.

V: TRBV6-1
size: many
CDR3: ASRTGDLYGYT

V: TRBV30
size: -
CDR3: AWSGLAGTGPLSRQY

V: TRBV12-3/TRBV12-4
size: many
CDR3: ASSHLSQELSTDTQY

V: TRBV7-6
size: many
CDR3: ASSLAGRGIGVDTQY

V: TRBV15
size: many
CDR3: ATSRAPIEPQH

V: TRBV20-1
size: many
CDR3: SARREQGVGELF

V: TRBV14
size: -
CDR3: ASGRSRLTEQY

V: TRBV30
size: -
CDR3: AWSVRDYNEQF

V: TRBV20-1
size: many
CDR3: SARDPIGGMGSPLH

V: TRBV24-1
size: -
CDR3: ATSVQGFNYGYT

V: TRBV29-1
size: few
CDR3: SVEIPTTREAF

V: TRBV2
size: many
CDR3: ASTRVTYEQY

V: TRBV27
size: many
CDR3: ASSQGNGYEKLF

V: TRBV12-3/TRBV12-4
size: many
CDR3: ASSVLAGGLNTGELF

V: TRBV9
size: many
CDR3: ASSSRQGDFTEAF

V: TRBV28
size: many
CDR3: ASSPTGILVPQH

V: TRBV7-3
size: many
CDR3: ASSYSGGSGELF

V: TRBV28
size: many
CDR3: ASSPVGRGSLETQY

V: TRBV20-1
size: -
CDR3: SARDRGVQANYGYT

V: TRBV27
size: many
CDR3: ASSPTSGSRETQY

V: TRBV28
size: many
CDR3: AASGGAGYGYT

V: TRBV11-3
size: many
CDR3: ASSLTGRIRSGNTIY

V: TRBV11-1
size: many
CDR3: ASSPGTGSNQPQH

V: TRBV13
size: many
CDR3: ASSLVPPRSWGTSLFGGSPLH

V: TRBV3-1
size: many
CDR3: ASSQAQGADSYEQY

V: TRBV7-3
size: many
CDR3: ASSNWDRGQVTQY

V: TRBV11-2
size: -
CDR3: ASSLGLAAYNEQF

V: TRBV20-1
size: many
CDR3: SARGMRETQY

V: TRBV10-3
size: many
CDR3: AIRQTGDQPQH

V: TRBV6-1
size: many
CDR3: ASSVPFQQY

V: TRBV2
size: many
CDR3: ASSEARQGEQF

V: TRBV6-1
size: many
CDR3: ASSERRETQY

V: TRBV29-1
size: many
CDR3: SVGDRKAF

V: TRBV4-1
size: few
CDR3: ASSYNRLQANEKLF

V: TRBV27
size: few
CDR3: ASNPGLGNEQF

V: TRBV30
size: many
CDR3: AWSGGQGAETQY

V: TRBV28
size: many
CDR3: ASRTGGGGGHEQY

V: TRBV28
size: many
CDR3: ASSAWTSGGRNEQF

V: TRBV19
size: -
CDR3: ASSIWEHNSPLH

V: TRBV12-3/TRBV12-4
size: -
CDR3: ASLRTGVTEAF

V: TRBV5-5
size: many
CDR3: ASSLRPGGPRKAYEQY

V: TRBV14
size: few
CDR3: ASSHGGRYEQY

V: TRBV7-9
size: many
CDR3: ASSLSSRTSGPRVQY

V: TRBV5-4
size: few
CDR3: ASSLAGGFGGEAF

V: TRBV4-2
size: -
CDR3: ASSRPGTSTYEQY

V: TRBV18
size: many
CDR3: ASSPEATSTDTQY

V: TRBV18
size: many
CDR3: ASSPPAETDTQY

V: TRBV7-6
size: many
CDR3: ASSPQSGGAYTDTQY

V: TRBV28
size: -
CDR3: ASRRGGLSQPQH

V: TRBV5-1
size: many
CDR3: ASSPRTTSGNTIY

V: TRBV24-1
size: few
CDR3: ATSGSGGISTDTQY

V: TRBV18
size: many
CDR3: ASSRGPTNTEAF

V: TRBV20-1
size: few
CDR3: SARGFVGGNYGYT

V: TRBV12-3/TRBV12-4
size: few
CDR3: ASSFDRGSGNTIY

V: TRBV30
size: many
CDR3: AWSSRYMADTEAF